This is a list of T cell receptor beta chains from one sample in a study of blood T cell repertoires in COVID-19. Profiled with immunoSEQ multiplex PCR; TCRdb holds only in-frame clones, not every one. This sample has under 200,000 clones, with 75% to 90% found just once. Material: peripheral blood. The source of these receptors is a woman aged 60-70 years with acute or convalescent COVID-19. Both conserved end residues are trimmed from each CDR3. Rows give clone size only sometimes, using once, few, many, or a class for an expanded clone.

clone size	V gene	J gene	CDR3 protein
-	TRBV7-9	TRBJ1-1	ASSLEGGNTEAF
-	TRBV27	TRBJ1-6	ASREDSLYNSPLH
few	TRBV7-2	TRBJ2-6	ASSFFSTASGANVLT
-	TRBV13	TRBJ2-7	ASSLRTGTYEQY
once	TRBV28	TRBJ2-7	ASSKWGTGGYEQY
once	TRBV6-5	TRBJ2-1	ASSSLSRVGSNEQF
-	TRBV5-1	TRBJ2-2	ASSLREQSTGELF
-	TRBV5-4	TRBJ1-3	ASHPGSGNTIY
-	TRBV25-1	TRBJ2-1	ASSVAAGGSYNEQF
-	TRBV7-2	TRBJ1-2	ASSLAEVAGAVPL
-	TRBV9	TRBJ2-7	ASSALGTSGPYEQY
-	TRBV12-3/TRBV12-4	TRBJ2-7	ASSWGQFEQY
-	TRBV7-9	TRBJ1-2	ASSPDSNYGYT
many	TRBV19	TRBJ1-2	ASSIGDKDLYGYT
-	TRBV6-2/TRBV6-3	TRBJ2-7	ASSYSNSTGRLS
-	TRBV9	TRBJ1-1	ASSPRTDLNTEAF
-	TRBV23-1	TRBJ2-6	ASSQVKVMGSSGANVLT
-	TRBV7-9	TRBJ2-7	ASSSRERGVYEQY
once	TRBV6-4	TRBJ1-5	ASSEGTGGHQPQH
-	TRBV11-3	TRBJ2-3	ASSPGSGAFTDTQY
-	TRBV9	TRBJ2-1	ASSPPGIVQGEQF
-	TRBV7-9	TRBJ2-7	ASSPVGSSYEQY
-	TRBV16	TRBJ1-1	ASSPPGTGVKRAF
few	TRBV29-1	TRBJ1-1	SVRDRGITEAF
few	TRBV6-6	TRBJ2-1	ASSYSSGGSNEQF
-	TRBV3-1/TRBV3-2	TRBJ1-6	ASSFAGGESPLH
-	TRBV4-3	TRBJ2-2	ASSQGSGFYGGELF
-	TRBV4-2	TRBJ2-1	ASSQVRATSYNEQF
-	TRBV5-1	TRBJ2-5	ASSLGLAGGRETQY
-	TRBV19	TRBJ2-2	ATRGVGGGTGELF
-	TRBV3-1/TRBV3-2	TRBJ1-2	ASSQYQARPGSYGYT
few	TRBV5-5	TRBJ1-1	ASSSRTVMNTEAF
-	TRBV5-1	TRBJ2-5	ASSFEGAETQY
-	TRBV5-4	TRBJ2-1	ASSFKTGGSNEQF
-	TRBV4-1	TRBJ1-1	ASSKQGARDATEAF
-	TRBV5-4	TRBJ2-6	ASSPRASGANVLT
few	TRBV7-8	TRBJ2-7	ASSLASLEQY
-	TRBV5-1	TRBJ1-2	ASSLSLGSRYT
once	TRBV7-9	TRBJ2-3	ASSPPRGGRDTQY
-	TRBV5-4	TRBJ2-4	ASSLAGQLGNIQY
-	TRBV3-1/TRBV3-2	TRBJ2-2	ASSPQGPGGELF
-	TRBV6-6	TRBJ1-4	ASSPIGTGGNEKLF
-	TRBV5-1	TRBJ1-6	ASRLTSLDSPLH
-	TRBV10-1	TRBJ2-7	ASSDPGQRPYEQY
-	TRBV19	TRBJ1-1	ASSGQQNTEAF
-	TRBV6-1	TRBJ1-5	ASSLDRGRQPQH